Shown below are 2 T cell receptor beta chains from a single sample sequenced in a study of OX40 agonist ivuxolimab in advanced cancers. This table comes from immunoSEQ multiplex PCR, and its TCRdb copy is limited to in-frame clones, with some not included. Found here are 55,000 to 75,000 clones, roughly 90% of them singletons; the top ten hold around 2%. Source: CD4+ or CD8+ T cells sorted from blood, taken in a trial of the OX40 agonist ivuxolimab. These receptors were obtained from an adult with an advanced solid tumor such as melanoma, head and neck, liver or kidney cancer.

The chain has TRBV28 and TRBJ1-6; D not resolved. V was trimmed by 5 bases and J by 7 bases, leaving 12 bases between them. The CDR3 has 14 amino acids. Germline CDR1 reads MDHEN; CDR2 reads SYDVKM. CDR3 DNA sequence: TGTGCCAGCAGTAGGGTGCCTGGAAATTCACCCCTCCACTTT. It encodes CASSRVPGNSPLHF.

This chain joins TRBV5-1 and TRBJ1-3; D perhaps matches TRBD1 (6 bases). V was clipped by 3 bases and J by 0 bases, with 19 bases between them. The CDR3 is made up of 18 amino acids. Per the germline V gene, CDR1 is SGHRS and CDR2 is YFSETQ. CDR3 protein: CASSYFGGTNSSGNTIYF. The CDR3 coding sequence is TGCGCCAGCAGCTACTTCGGGGGGACAAATAGCTCTGGAAACACCATATATTTT.